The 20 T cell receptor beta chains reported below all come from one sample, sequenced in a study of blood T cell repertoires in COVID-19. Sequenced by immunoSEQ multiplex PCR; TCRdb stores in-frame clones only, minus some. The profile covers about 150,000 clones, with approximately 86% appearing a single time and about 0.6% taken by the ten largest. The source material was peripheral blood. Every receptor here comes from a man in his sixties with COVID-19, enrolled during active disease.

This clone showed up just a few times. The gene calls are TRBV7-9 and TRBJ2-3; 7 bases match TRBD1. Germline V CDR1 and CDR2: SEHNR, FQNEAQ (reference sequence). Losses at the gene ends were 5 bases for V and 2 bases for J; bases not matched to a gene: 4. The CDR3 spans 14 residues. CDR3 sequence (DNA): TGTGCCAGCAGCCTGGACAGGCACACAGATACGCAGTATTTT. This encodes CASSLDRHTDTQYF.

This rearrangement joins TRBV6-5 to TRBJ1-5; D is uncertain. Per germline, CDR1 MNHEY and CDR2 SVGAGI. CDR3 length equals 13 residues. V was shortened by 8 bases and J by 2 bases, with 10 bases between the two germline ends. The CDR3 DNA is TGTGCCAGCCGGTCCGGAGGCAATCAGCCCCAGCATTTT. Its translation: CASRSGGNQPQHF.

The CDR3 sequence: CASSPPTGNYEQYF. CDR3 nucleotide sequence: TGTGCCAGCTCACCACCGACAGGGAACTACGAGCAGTACTTC. The chain uses TRBV18 and TRBJ2-7; 7 bases are a match to TRBD1. In germline, CDR1 is KGHSH, CDR2 LQKENI. This CDR3 is 14 amino acids long. V trimming: 0 bases; J trimming: 3 bases; junction bases outside the gene matches: 2.

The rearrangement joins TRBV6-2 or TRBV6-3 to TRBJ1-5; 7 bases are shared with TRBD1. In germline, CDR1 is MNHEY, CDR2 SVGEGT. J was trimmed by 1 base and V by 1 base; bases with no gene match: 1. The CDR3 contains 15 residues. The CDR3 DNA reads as TGTGCCAGCAGTTACTTGGGACAGAGCAATCAGCCCCAGCATTTT. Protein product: CASSYLGQSNQPQHF.

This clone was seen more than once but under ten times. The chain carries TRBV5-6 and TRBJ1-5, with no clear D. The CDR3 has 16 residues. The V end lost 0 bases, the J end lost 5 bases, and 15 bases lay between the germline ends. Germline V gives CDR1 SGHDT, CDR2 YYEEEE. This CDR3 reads CASSLAGRTTDQPQHF. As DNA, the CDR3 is TGTGCCAGCAGCTTGGCGGGCAGGACTACTGATCAGCCCCAGCATTTT.

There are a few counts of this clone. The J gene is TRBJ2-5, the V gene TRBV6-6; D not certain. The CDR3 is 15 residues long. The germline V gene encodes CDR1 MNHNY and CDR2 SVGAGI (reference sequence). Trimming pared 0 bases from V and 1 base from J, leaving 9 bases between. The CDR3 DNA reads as TGTGCCAGCAGTTACTCGCGCGGCTCCCAAGAGACCCAGTACTTC. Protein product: CASSYSRGSQETQYF.

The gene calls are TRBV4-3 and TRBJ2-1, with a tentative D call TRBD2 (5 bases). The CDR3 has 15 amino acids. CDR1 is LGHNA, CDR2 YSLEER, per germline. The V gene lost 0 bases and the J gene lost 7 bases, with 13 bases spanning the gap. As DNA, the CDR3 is TGCGCCAGCAGCCAAGATTCTCTCACGGGGAATGAGCAGTTCTTC. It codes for CASSQDSLTGNEQFF.

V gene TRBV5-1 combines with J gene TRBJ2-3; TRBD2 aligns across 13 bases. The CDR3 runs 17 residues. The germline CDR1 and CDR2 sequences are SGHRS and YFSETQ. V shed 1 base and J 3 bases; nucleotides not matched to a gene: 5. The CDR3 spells CASSLPTSGRETDTQYF. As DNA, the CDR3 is TGCGCCAGCAGCTTGCCAACTAGCGGGAGGGAAACAGATACGCAGTATTTT.

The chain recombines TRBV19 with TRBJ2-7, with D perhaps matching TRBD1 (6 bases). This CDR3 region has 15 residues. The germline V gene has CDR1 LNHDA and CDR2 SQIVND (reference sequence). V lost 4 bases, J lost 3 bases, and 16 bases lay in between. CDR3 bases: TGTGCCAGTAGTAAACAGACAGGACCGAGCTACGAGCAGTACTTC. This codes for CASSKQTGPSYEQYF.

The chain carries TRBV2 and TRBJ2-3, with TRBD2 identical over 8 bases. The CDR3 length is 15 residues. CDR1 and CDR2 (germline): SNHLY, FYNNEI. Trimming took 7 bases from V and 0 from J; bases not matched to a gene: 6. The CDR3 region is CASKVGGGSTDTQYF. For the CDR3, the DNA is TGTGCCAGCAAAGTGGGCGGGGGGAGCACAGATACGCAGTATTTT.

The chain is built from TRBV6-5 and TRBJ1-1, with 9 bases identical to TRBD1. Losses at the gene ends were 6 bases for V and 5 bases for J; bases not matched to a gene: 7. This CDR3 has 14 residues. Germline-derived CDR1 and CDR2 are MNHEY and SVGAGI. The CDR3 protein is CASRYGTGLTEAFF. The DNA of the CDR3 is TGTGCCAGCAGATACGGGACAGGGCTGACTGAAGCTTTCTTT.

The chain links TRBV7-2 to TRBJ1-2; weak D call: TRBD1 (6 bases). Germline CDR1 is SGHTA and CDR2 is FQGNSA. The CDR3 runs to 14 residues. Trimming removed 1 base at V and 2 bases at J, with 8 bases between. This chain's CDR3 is CASSLVQGNYGYTF. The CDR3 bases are TGTGCCAGCAGCTTAGTCCAGGGGAACTATGGCTACACCTTC. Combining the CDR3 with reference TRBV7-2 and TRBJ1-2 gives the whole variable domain GAGVSQSPSNKVTEKGKDVELRCDPISGHTALYWYRQSLGQGLEFLIYFQGNSAPDKSGLPSDRFSAERTGGSVSTLTIQRTQQEDSAVYLCASSLVQGNYGYTFGSGTRLTVV.

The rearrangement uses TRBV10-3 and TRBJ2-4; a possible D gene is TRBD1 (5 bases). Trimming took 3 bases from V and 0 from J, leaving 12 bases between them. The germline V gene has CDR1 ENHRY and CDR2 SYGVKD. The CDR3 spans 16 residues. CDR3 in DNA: TGTGCCATCAGTGAAGGGAAGGGGCTAGCCAAAAACATTCAGTACTTC. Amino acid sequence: CAISEGKGLAKNIQYF.

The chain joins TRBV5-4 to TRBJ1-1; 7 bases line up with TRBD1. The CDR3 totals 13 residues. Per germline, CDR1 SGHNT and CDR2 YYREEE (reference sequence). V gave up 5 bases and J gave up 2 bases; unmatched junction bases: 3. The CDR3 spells CASSRTGNTEAFF. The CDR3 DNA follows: TGTGCCAGCAGTCGGACAGGCAACACTGAAGCTTTCTTT.

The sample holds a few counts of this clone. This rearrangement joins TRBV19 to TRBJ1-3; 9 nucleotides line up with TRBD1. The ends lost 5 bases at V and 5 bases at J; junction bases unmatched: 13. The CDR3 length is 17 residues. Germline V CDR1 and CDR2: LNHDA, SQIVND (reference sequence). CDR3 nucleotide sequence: TGTGCCAGTAGTCTCGAACAGGGGGCCGGGCGGCGAAACACCATATATTTT. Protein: CASSLEQGAGRRNTIYF. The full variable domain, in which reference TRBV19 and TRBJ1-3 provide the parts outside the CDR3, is DGGITQSPKYLFRKEGQNVTLSCEQNLNHDAMYWYRQDPGQGLRLIYYSQIVNDFQKGDIAEGYSVSREKKESFPLTVTSAQKNPTAFYLCASSLEQGAGRRNTIYFGEGSWLTVV.

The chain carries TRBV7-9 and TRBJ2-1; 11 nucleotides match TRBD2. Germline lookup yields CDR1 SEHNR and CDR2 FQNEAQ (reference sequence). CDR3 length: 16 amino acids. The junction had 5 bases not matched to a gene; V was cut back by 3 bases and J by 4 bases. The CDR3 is CASSFNLAGGYNEQFF. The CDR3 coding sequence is TGTGCCAGCAGCTTCAATCTAGCGGGAGGTTACAATGAGCAGTTCTTC.

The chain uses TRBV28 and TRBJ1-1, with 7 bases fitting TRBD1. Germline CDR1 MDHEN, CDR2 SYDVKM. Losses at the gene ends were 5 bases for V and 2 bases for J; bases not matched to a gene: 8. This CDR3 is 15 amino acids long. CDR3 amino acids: CASSPVNRGNTEAFF. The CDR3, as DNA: TGTGCCAGCAGTCCTGTAAACAGGGGAAACACTGAAGCTTTCTTT.

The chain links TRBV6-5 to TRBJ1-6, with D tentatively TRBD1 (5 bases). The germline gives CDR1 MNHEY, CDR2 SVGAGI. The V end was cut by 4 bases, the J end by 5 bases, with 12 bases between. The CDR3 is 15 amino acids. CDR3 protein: CASSLGLRNNSPLHF. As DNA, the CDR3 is TGTGCCAGCAGTTTGGGACTGCGAAATAATTCACCCCTCCACTTT.

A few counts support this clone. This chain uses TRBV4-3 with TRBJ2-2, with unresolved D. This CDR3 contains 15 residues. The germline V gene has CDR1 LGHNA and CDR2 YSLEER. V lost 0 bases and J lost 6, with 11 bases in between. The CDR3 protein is CASSQEVAASGELFF. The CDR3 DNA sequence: TGCGCCAGCAGCCAAGAGGTGGCGGCGTCCGGGGAGCTGTTTTTT.

The CDR3 is CASSYPSYRSKGRTEAFF. CDR3 in DNA: TGTGCCAGCAGTTACCCATCTTACAGGAGCAAGGGGCGGACTGAAGCTTTCTTT. The chain recombines TRBV6-7 with TRBJ1-1; a weak D match, TRBD1 (5 bases). TRBV6-7 counts as an open reading frame of uncertain function. The germline V and J ends were trimmed by 2 bases and 5 bases, with 24 bases remaining between them. CDR3 length equals 18 residues.